This T cell receptor (beta chain) was observed in a study of cytotoxic CD8 clonotypes in ibrutinib-treated CLL. Turning to the study itself: The subjects consisted of roughly ten relapsed/refractory and fewer than 16 treatment-naive individuals, with some 18 IGHV unmutated. Partial response occurred in 24 patients and complete response in 2; at median about 6 years, about 14 remained remitted and 12 progressed.

Study-wide points: Higher clonality was seen at ibrutinib response and a return toward baseline at progression. Against age-matched healthy donors, baseline clonality ran higher and tracked circulating CD8+ T-cell counts.

As for this clone: What it binds is not known.

Germline V gene sequence: CDR1 LNHDA, CDR2 SQIVND (reference sequence). Trimming removed 5 bases from V and 7 bases from J, with 14 bases in between. The CDR3 consists of 13 residues. Here immunoSEQ multiplex PCR was the method, and the copy in TCRdb shows in-frame clones only, minus some. The sample consists of 300,000 or so clones, roughly 67% of them appearing once. The source of this sequence is a human donor with chronic lymphocytic leukemia. The material sequenced was PBMCs, taken after 36 months of ibrutinib treatment. The chain employs TRBV19 and TRBJ1-1; weak D call: TRBD1 (5 bases). CDR3 amino acids: CASSGLWGVEAFF. CDR3 in DNA: TGTGCCAGTAGTGGACTCTGGGGGGTTGAAGCTTTCTTT.